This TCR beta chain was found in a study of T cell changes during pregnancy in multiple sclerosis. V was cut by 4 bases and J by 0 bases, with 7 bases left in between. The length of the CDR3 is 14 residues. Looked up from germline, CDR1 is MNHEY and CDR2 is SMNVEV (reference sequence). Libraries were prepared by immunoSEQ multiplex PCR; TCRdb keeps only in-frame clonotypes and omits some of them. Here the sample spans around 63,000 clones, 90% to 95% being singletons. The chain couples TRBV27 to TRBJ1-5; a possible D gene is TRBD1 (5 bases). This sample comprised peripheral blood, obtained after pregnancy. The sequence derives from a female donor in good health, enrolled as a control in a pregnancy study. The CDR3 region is CASSSQDSNQPQHF. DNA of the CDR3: TGTGCCAGCAGTTCACAGGATAGCAATCAGCCCCAGCATTTT.